This T cell receptor (beta chain) emerged from a study of blood T cell repertoires in COVID-19. Background on the study: The study drew acute and convalescent COVID-19 samples from the United States, Italy and Spain. In each case, the material was cDNA or gDNA derived from T cells, B-cell-depleted T cells, or PBMCs.

This clone was counted a single time. In the original processing: Reference gene primer amplification yielded estimated nucleated cell counts. Libraries were prepared by immunoSEQ multiplex PCR; TCRdb keeps only in-frame clonotypes and omits some of them. V and J calls and clone size are given by that table; D and trimming were obtained from the DNA. The sample lists about 280,000 clones; about 89% were seen once. V was shortened by 5 bases and J by 1 base, with 8 bases between the two germline ends. Germline loops: CDR1 MNHEY, CDR2 SMNVEV (reference sequence). This CDR3 has 13 amino acids. The sample consisted of peripheral blood. The genes are TRBV27 and TRBJ1-1, with unresolved D. The receptor was derived from a woman in her thirties or forties who had recovered from COVID-19. DNA for the CDR3: TGTGCCAGCAGTCCGGCGGGGAACACTGAAGCTTTCTTT. Translation gives CASSPAGNTEAFF.